This T cell receptor beta chain derives from a study of blood T cell repertoires in COVID-19. Germline CDR1 is SNHLY and CDR2 is FYNNEI. Trimming took off 3 bases at V and 0 bases at J, with 12 bases between the two ends. The CDR3 sequence is 16 residues long. The assay was immunoSEQ multiplex PCR, and TCRdb's table has in-frame clones only and misses some. The repertoire has over 250,000 clones, 86% of them found once; the top ten carry less than 15%. Sequencing was performed on peripheral blood. V gene TRBV2 combines with J gene TRBJ1-3; D gene ambiguous. The origin of this receptor is a woman in her sixties or seventies with COVID-19, enrolled during active disease. CDR3 coding DNA: TGTGCCAGCAGTGACGCAGGTGCTTCCTCTGGAAACACCATATATTTT. This gives the protein CASSDAGASSGNTIYF.